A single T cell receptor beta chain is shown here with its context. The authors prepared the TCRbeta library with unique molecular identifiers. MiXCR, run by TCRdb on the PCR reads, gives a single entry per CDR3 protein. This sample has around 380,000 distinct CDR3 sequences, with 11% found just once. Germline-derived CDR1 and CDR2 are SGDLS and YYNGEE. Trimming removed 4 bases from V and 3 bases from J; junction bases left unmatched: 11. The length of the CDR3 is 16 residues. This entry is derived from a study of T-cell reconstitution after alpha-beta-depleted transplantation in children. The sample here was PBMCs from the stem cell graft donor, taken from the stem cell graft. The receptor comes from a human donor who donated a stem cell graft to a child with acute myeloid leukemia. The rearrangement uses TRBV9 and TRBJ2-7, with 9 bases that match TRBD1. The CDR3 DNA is TGTGCCAGCAGCCAAACCTCCGGGACAGGGAGCTACGAGCAGTACTTC. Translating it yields CASSQTSGTGSYEQYF.